The next 28 T cell receptor beta chains were all read from a single sample in a study of CD8+CD57+ T cells in acquired aplastic anemia. CDR3 and TCR beta VDJ profiling relied on genomic DNA as the template. Each CDR3 protein is one row after TCRdb ran MiXCR on the reads. This table holds roughly 130,000 distinct CDR3 sequences, 48% found once. The sequencing input was sorted CD4+, CD8+, or CD8+CD57+ T cells (not recorded which) from PBMCs. These receptors all come from a human donor in good health, serving as a control.

As for this clonotype: One end of the junction does not line up with germline, which may come from a read error. The rearrangement joins TRBV10-3 to TRBJ2-7; D may be TRBD2 (7 bases). Germline values: CDR1 ENHRY, CDR2 SYGVKD. CDR3 size: 15 residues. This CDR3 is CASSYVTGGTYEQYF. The CDR3 DNA sequence: TGTGCCAGCAGTTACGTGACGGGGGGCACCTACGAGCAGTACTTC.

The chain joins TRBV11-2 to TRBJ2-3; no definite D call. Germline CDR1 and CDR2: SGHAT and FQNNGV. The CDR3 sequence is 11 residues long. V was cut by 8 bases and J by 2 bases, with 5 bases left in between. The chain's CDR3 is CASENTDTQYF. The CDR3, as DNA: TGTGCCAGCGAGAACACAGATACGCAGTATTTT.

The chain links TRBV10-3 to TRBJ2-1, with 7 positions matching TRBD2. The V gene's germline CDR1 is ENHRY and CDR2 SYGVKD. The CDR3 has 12 amino acids. Unmatched junction bases numbered 2, after V lost 6 bases and J lost 6 bases. This chain's CDR3 is CAISREGNEQFF. The CDR3 bases are TGTGCCATCAGCAGGGAGGGCAATGAGCAGTTCTTC.

The chain joins TRBV15 to TRBJ2-7; D is tentatively TRBD1 or TRBD2 (5 bases each). V gave up 2 bases and J gave up 4 bases, with 15 bases separating them. Germline lookup yields CDR1 LNHNV and CDR2 YYDKDF (reference sequence). The CDR3 loop spans 15 amino acids. The CDR3 sequence: CATSRTLGDGYEQYF. The CDR3 DNA follows: TGTGCCACCAGCAGAACCCTTGGGGACGGGTACGAGCAGTACTTC.

The count of this clonotype is one. This rearrangement joins TRBV5-1 to TRBJ1-2, with TRBD1 as a possible D gene (5 bases). The V end was cut by 4 bases, the J end by 4 bases, with 17 bases between. The CDR3 sequence is 15 residues long. Germline V gene sequence: CDR1 SGHRS, CDR2 YFSETQ. The DNA for the CDR3 is TGCGCCAGCAGCCGCACCCAGGGCGGGGGCTATGGCTACACCTTC. Its translation: CASSRTQGGGYGYTF.

For this clonotype: At one end the junction does not follow the germline gene, possibly because of a read error. In DNA form, the CDR3 reads TGTGCCATCAGTGACCGACAGGGGGCCAATGATGGCTACACCTTC. Protein product: CAISDRQGANDGYTF. The V and J genes are TRBV6-4 and TRBJ1-2; 10 bases are a match to TRBD1. Germline CDR1 reads MRHNA; CDR2 reads SNTAGT. The CDR3 is 15 residues long.

This clonotype has ten or more counts. V gene TRBV2 combines with J gene TRBJ2-1; 10 bases are shared with TRBD2. V gave up 3 bases and J gave up 7 bases; unmatched junction bases: 12. CDR3 size: 17 residues. In germline, CDR1 is SNHLY, CDR2 FYNNEI. CDR3 in DNA: TGTGCCAGCAGTGAGGAGGGAAGCGGGGGGGCCTGGAATGAGCAGTTCTTC. This translates into CASSEEGSGGAWNEQFF.

A word on this clonotype: A read error is possible here, since a much larger clone lies one base away. The chain couples TRBV7-3 to TRBJ2-3, with a tentative D call TRBD2 (6 bases). The germline CDR1 and CDR2 sequences are SGHTA and FQGTGA. This CDR3 comprises 15 residues. V lost 6 bases, J lost 4 bases, and 17 bases lay in between. CDR3 DNA: TGTGCCAGCAGTCTGACACGTTCTAGCGCAGATACGCAGTATTTT. Protein product: CASSLTRSSADTQYF.

The chain uses TRBV20-1 and TRBJ2-7; possibly TRBD1 for D (5 bases). Germline CDR1 is DFQATT and CDR2 is SNEGSKA (reference sequence). This CDR3 region has 13 residues. V dropped 6 bases and J dropped 6 bases, with 18 bases sitting between them. As DNA, the CDR3 is TGCAGTGCGGTCCTGGTTCCCACAGGCGAGCAGTACTTC. Its translation: CSAVLVPTGEQYF.

This clonotype was seen many times. V usage is TRBV19 and J usage is TRBJ1-5; D perhaps matches TRBD1 (5 bases). Germline assignment: CDR1 LNHDA and CDR2 SQIVND (reference sequence). The CDR3 is made up of 14 amino acids. V lost 6 bases and J lost 3, with 12 bases in between. The CDR3 protein is CASRVDSFNQPQHF. CDR3 coding DNA: TGTGCCAGTAGAGTTGACAGCTTCAATCAGCCCCAGCATTTT.

The chain carries TRBV27 and TRBJ2-3, with 10 bases that match TRBD1. V lost 6 bases to trimming and J lost 14 bases; unmatched junction nucleotides: 5. The V gene's germline CDR1 is MNHEY and CDR2 SMNVEV (reference sequence). The CDR3 is 11 amino acids. For the CDR3, the DNA is TGTGCCAGCAGGGGGGGACAGGGGTGGTATTTT. This translates into CASRGGQGWYF.

The V and J genes are TRBV15 and TRBJ1-5; 9 nucleotides agree with TRBD1. The ends lost 2 bases at V and 5 bases at J; junction bases unmatched: 7. In germline, CDR1 is LNHNV, CDR2 YYDKDF (reference sequence). There are 16 residues in the CDR3. CDR3 sequence (DNA): TGTGCCACCAGCAGAAAGCGGACAGGGGCTTATCAGCCCCAGCATTTT. Translated: CATSRKRTGAYQPQHF.

V usage is TRBV20-1 and J usage is TRBJ2-1; 8 bases agree with TRBD1. The CDR3 contains 14 residues. Germline lookup yields CDR1 DFQATT and CDR2 SNEGSKA (reference sequence). V shed 3 bases, J shed 7 bases, and the junction held 8 bases outside the gene matches. This CDR3 reads CSARQGAPPNEQFF. For the CDR3, the DNA is TGCAGTGCTAGGCAGGGGGCGCCTCCGAATGAGCAGTTCTTC.

This clonotype appeared a single time. This chain connects TRBV19 to TRBJ1-1; 7 positions agree with TRBD1. Per the germline V gene, CDR1 is LNHDA and CDR2 is SQIVND (reference sequence). This CDR3 is built from 15 residues. V lost 5 bases and J lost 3; bases outside the gene matches: 9. The CDR3 sequence is CASSQGETGHTEAFF. The CDR3 coding sequence is TGTGCCAGTAGTCAGGGGGAGACGGGGCACACTGAAGCTTTCTTT.

The table lists this clonotype with many counts. The chain carries TRBV11-2 and TRBJ2-5; D is possibly TRBD1 or TRBD2 (6 bases each). The V end lost 3 bases, the J end lost 5 bases, and 16 bases lay between the germline ends. The CDR3 is 15 amino acids. In germline, CDR1 is SGHAT, CDR2 FQNNGV. The CDR3: CASSFGGGYGETQYF. CDR3 nucleotides: TGTGCCAGCAGCTTCGGAGGGGGGTATGGGGAGACCCAGTACTTC.

In this sample, this clonotype turned up many times. The rearrangement joins TRBV4-3 to TRBJ2-6; D unresolved. Germline V gene sequence: CDR1 LGHNA, CDR2 YSLEER. The CDR3 has 14 residues. V lost 4 bases and J lost 7, with 11 bases in between. Here the CDR3 reads CASSRQTSANVLTF. The CDR3 region has the DNA TGCGCCAGCAGCCGCCAGACATCAGCCAACGTCCTGACTTTC.

This clonotype has ten or more counts. The chain carries TRBV7-2 and TRBJ1-1; D gene uncertain. The CDR3 extends over 15 amino acids. The V gene lost 8 bases and the J gene lost 0 bases, with 16 bases spanning the gap. Per the germline V gene, CDR1 is SGHTA and CDR2 is FQGNSA. CDR3: CASLKMGTLNTEAFF. CDR3 sequence (DNA): TGTGCCAGCCTAAAGATGGGTACCCTGAACACTGAAGCTTTCTTT.

The chain joins TRBV24-1 to TRBJ2-7, with 10 bases lining up with TRBD1. The CDR3 is 15 residues long. Germline V gene sequence: CDR1 KGHDR, CDR2 SFDVKD. V was clipped by 5 bases and J by 4 bases; unmatched bases: 7. CDR3 region: CATSGAGTGVYEQYF. DNA of the CDR3: TGTGCCACCAGTGGGGCCGGGACAGGGGTGTACGAGCAGTACTTC.

This clonotype was found many times. The chain joins TRBV7-3 to TRBJ1-3; D is unclear. Between the trimmed V and J ends, which lost 2 bases and 5 bases, there was a span of 7 bases. This CDR3 contains 13 residues. Germline V gene lookup returns CDR1 SGHTA and CDR2 FQGTGA. CDR3 DNA sequence: TGTGCCAGCAGCTTAGGCCTTCGAAACACCATATATTTT. This codes for CASSLGLRNTIYF.

At least ten counts were recorded for this clonotype. This chain connects TRBV6-1 to TRBJ1-1; D ambiguous. The ends were cut back, 5 bases at V and 2 bases at J, with 24 bases in the middle. Germline V gene data show CDR1 as MNHNS and CDR2 as SASEGT. This CDR3 spans 18 amino acids. CDR3 bases: TGTGCCAGCAGTCAGCCGGGCCCAACATATAGGGAAAACACTGAAGCTTTCTTT. This sequence encodes CASSQPGPTYRENTEAFF.

This chain uses TRBV19 with TRBJ2-6; either TRBD1 or TRBD2 may fit D (5 bases each). CDR1 and CDR2 (germline): LNHDA, SQIVND (reference sequence). V gave up 5 bases and J gave up 4 bases, with 12 bases separating them. The CDR3 is 15 residues long. The DNA of the CDR3 is TGTGCCAGTAGTTCCGCAGGGAGAGGGGCCAACGTCCTGACTTTC. Translated, it gives CASSSAGRGANVLTF.

The chain links TRBV15 to TRBJ2-5; the D gene is possibly TRBD2 (6 bases). The CDR3 contains 14 residues. V gave up 1 base and J gave up 2 bases, with 8 bases separating them. CDR1 LNHNV and CDR2 YYDKDF come from the germline V gene (reference sequence). The CDR3: CATSRAGVQETQYF. In DNA form, the CDR3 reads TGTGCCACCAGCAGAGCGGGGGTACAAGAGACCCAGTACTTC.

This clonotype came up many times. V usage is TRBV19 and J usage is TRBJ1-6; TRBD1 aligns across 8 bases. Germline V CDR1 and CDR2: LNHDA, SQIVND (reference sequence). With V trimmed by 7 bases and J by 5 bases, 7 bases remained unmatched. This CDR3 has 15 residues. As DNA, the CDR3 is TGTGCCAGTAAGGAGGCGGACAGGGATAATTCACCCCTCCACTTT. This sequence encodes CASKEADRDNSPLHF.

V gene TRBV24-1 combines with J gene TRBJ2-7; TRBD2 is a possible D gene (6 bases). V was cut by 3 bases and J by 3 bases, with 17 bases left in between. CDR1 KGHDR and CDR2 SFDVKD come from the germline V gene. CDR3 length: 16 residues. The chain's CDR3 is CATSDPAGKAHYEQYF. The CDR3 DNA follows: TGTGCCACCAGTGATCCGGCGGGAAAGGCCCACTACGAGCAGTACTTC.

This clonotype has a count of ten or more. The V gene is TRBV9, the J gene TRBJ2-1, with 11 bases that match TRBD2. CDR1 SGDLS and CDR2 YYNGEE come from the germline V gene. The CDR3 has 16 residues. Losses at the gene ends were 3 bases for V and 5 bases for J; bases not matched to a gene: 7. In nucleotides, the CDR3 is TGTGCCAGCAGCGCCCGAGGGACTAGCGGACACAATGAGCAGTTCTTC. Translating it yields CASSARGTSGHNEQFF.

The V gene is TRBV7-9, the J gene TRBJ2-7; D is uncertain. The germline V gene encodes CDR1 SEHNR and CDR2 FQNEAQ (reference sequence). The CDR3 runs to 12 residues. With 4 bases removed from V and 0 bases from J, the gap between germline ends came to 4 bases. The CDR3 DNA is TGTGCCAGCAGCTCAAGCTCCTACGAGCAGTACTTC. This encodes CASSSSSYEQYF.

This clonotype was seen once. The V gene is TRBV11-2, the J gene TRBJ2-3; 8 nucleotides match TRBD2. The V gene's germline CDR1 is SGHAT and CDR2 FQNNGV. CDR3 length: 18 amino acids. With 3 bases clipped from V and 0 bases from J, the junction kept 11 bases outside the gene matches. The CDR3 spells CASSFGSGVNPSTDTQYF. The CDR3 bases are TGTGCCAGCAGCTTCGGTAGCGGGGTAAATCCTAGCACAGATACGCAGTATTTT.

To note about this clonotype: A much larger clone sits a single nucleotide away, making a read error possible. The CDR3: CASSLQLTGNTGAFF. DNA for the CDR3: TGTGCCAGCAGTCTACAGCTGACAGGGAACACTGGAGCTTTCTTT. The chain links TRBV6-1 to TRBJ1-1; TRBD1 aligns across 7 bases. The CDR3 is 15 residues long. Germline V gene data show CDR1 as MNHNS and CDR2 as SASEGT.